Listed here is a single T cell receptor beta chain. This specimen belongs to a study of CD8+CD57+ T cells in acquired aplastic anemia. The template for TCR beta VDJ and CDR3 sequence profiling was genomic DNA. TCRdb ran MiXCR on the reads and lists one entry per CDR3 protein. This sample has around 170,000 distinct CDR3 sequences, with just over 45% found just once. The source is a human donor in good health. The sample consisted of sorted CD4+, CD8+, or CD8+CD57+ T cells (not recorded which) from PBMCs.

The CDR3 here is CSSYRENTEAFF. The CDR3 region has the DNA TGCAGCTCATACAGGGAGAACACTGAAGCTTTCTTT. The V and J genes are TRBV29-1 and TRBJ1-1, with D possibly being TRBD1 (6 bases). CDR3 length: 12 amino acids. CDR1 is SQVTM and CDR2 is ANQGSEA in the germline V gene. V lost 8 bases to trimming and J lost 1 base, with 11 bases between them. Combining the CDR3 with reference TRBV29-1 and TRBJ1-1 gives the whole variable domain SAVISQKPSRDICQRGTSLTIQCQVDSQVTMMFWYRQQPGQSLTLIATANQGSEATYESGFVIDKFPISRPNLTFSTLTVSNMSPEDSSIYLCSSYRENTEAFFGQGTRLTVV.